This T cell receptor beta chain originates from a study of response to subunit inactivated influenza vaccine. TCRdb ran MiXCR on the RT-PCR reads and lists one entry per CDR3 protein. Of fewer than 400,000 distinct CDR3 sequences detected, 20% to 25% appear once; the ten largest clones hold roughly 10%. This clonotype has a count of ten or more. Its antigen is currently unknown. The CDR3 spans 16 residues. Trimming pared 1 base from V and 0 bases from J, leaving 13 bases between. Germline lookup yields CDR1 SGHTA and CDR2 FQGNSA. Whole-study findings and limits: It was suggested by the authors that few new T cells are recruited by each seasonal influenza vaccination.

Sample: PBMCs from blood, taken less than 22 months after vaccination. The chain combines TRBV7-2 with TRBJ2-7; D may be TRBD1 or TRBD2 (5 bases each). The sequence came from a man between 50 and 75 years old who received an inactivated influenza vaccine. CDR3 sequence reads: CASSLVSGGGSYEQYF. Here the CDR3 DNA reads TGTGCCAGCAGCTTAGTTTCCGGTGGGGGCTCCTACGAGCAGTACTTC.